This TCR beta chain was observed in a study of shared clonotypes between healthy human individuals. Generated by immunoSEQ multiplex PCR, the TCRdb table keeps only in-frame clones and is missing some. The sample has 2 million to 2.5 million clones, approximately 95% seen once. This receptor was obtained from a young man in good health. Sequenced material: naive CD4+ T cells sorted from blood. As for subset: CD45RA+ positively selected.

The CDR3 loop reads CASSLSTGPEQYF. CDR3 coding DNA: TGTGCCAGCAGTTTATCCACAGGACCCGAGCAGTACTTC. The chain is built from TRBV27 and TRBJ2-7; TRBD1 is a possible D gene (5 bases). CDR1 MNHEY and CDR2 SMNVEV come from the germline V gene (reference sequence). V was trimmed by 0 bases and J by 6 bases, leaving 9 bases between them. This CDR3 has 13 residues.